The sample holds a few counts of the clone carrying this TCR beta chain. Antigen specificity is unknown. The sample originates from a study of T cells after yellow fever vaccination. Study information: Where fractions had low cell numbers, libraries were prepared from them with the SMART-Seq v4 Ultra Low Input RNA kit. Points from the study as a whole: Any FACS-sorted repertoire could hold abundant clonotypes that contaminate it from the bulk population. Compared with primary, the secondary response was weaker and peaked at day 5, not 15.

The V and J ends lost 4 bases and 4 bases respectively, with 8 bases between them. CDR3 length: 13 residues. Researchers made TCR cDNA using 5'RACE template switching, and this step added a universal primer site and UMIs. A single record per CDR3 protein comes from TCRdb applying MiXCR to the 5' RACE reads. In the table there are about 130,000 distinct CDR3 sequences, about 8.4% of which are singletons. The input for sequencing was CD8+ T cells sorted from PBMCs, taken on the day of the yellow fever booster vaccination. This chain connects TRBV12-3 or TRBV12-4 to TRBJ1-5; no clear D gene. This TCR came from a man aged 18 to 35 who received the YFV17D yellow fever vaccine. The CDR3 nucleotides are TGTGCCAGCAGTTATGGGGTGAATCAGCCCCAGCATTTT. It yields the protein CASSYGVNQPQHF.